This TCR beta chain was recovered during a study of Graves' ophthalmopathy and Graves' hyperthyroidism. Overall study results and limits: Blood also harbored most expanded thyroid clonotypes above 0.001 frequency.

RNA transcripts were the source from which TCR beta CDR3 regions were amplified. HTBI-primed RT-PCR formed the first round, and a multiplex PCR formed the second. From the multiplex PCR reads, TCRdb called clonotypes with MiXCR, one entry per CDR3 protein. This table holds approximately 500,000 distinct CDR3 sequences, around 14% found once. The V and J ends lost 1 base and 5 bases respectively, with 11 bases between them. CDR1 is SEHNR, CDR2 FQNEAQ, per germline (reference sequence). The CDR3 has 14 amino acids. This clonotype was counted ten times or more. The target antigen is unknown. This sequence joins TRBV7-9 and TRBJ1-1, with unresolved D. Material for sequencing was blood. This TCR was recovered from a woman in her twenties or thirties with Graves' ophthalmopathy. Written as DNA, the CDR3 is TGTGCCAGCAGCTTAGGATCACTTTGGACTGAAGCTTTCTTT. It translates to CASSLGSLWTEAFF. Looking up the rest from reference TRBV7-9 and TRBJ1-1 gives the full variable domain: DTGVSQNPRHKITKRGQNVTFRCDPISEHNRLYWYRQTLGQGPEFLTYFQNEAQLEKSRLLSDRFSAERPKGSFSTLEIQRTEQGDSAMYLCASSLGSLWTEAFFGQGTRLTVV.